This is a list of T cell receptor beta chains from one sample in a study of blood T cells in healthy people across ages. TCRdb fed the 5' RACE reads into MiXCR, producing one record per CDR3 protein. In the table there are about 970,000 distinct CDR3 sequences, 51% of which are singletons. The sample comprised blood. The origin of the receptors is a woman in her sixties in good health. CDR3s include the opening cysteine and the closing phenylalanine or tryptophan. D genes are given only for firm matches. Clone size is stated in some rows and not others, as once, few, many or a class when expanded.

abundance: few; d_gene: TRBD2; v_gene: TRBV7-9; j_gene: TRBJ2-5; CDR3nt: TGTGCCAGCAGCCTAGGGACTAGCGAGAAACAAGAGACCCAGTACTTC; CDR3aa: CASSLGTSEKQETQYF
abundance: few; d_gene: TRBD2; v_gene: TRBV29-1; j_gene: TRBJ2-1; CDR3nt: TGCAGCGTGGCTTCCGGGGGGACTGAGCAGTTCTTC; CDR3aa: CSVASGGTEQFF
abundance: NA; d_gene: NA; v_gene: TRBV29-1; j_gene: TRBJ2-2; CDR3nt: TGCAGCGTTAGACAGCCGGCCGGGGAGCTGTTTTTT; CDR3aa: CSVRQPAGELFF
abundance: NA; d_gene: NA; v_gene: TRBV18; j_gene: TRBJ2-1; CDR3nt: TGTGCCAGCTCACCTATCCGGGACTCAAACAATGAGCAGTTCTTC; CDR3aa: CASSPIRDSNNEQFF
abundance: NA; d_gene: TRBD1; v_gene: TRBV24-1; j_gene: TRBJ2-2; CDR3nt: TGTGCCACCAGTGGTCTACGGGACAGGGTCGGGCGTAGAGGTAGTACCGGGGAGCTGTTTTTT; CDR3aa: CATSGLRDRVGRRGSTGELFF
abundance: few; d_gene: NA; v_gene: TRBV20-1; j_gene: TRBJ2-1; CDR3nt: TGCAGTGCTAGAATTGGGGCCAGGCGGAACTCCTACAATGAGCAGTTCTTC; CDR3aa: CSARIGARRNSYNEQFF
abundance: few; d_gene: NA; v_gene: TRBV28; j_gene: TRBJ2-3; CDR3nt: TGTGCCAGCAGTTTTAGGCAGACCACAGATACGCAGTATTTT; CDR3aa: CASSFRQTTDTQYF
abundance: NA; d_gene: TRBD2; v_gene: TRBV4-2; j_gene: TRBJ2-7; CDR3nt: TGTGCCAGCAGCCCACGTATAAGTAGCGGGACTCCCTACGAGCAGTACTTC; CDR3aa: CASSPRISSGTPYEQYF
abundance: NA; d_gene: TRBD1; v_gene: TRBV5-6; j_gene: TRBJ2-7; CDR3nt: TGTGCCAGCAGCGTTGGGACAGCAACTTACTACGAGCAGTACTTC; CDR3aa: CASSVGTATYYEQYF
abundance: NA; d_gene: NA; v_gene: TRBV4-3; j_gene: TRBJ1-4; CDR3nt: TGCGCCAGCAGCCAAGAATTAGGCGGAGAAGGAGTGAACGGAAAACTGTTTTTT; CDR3aa: CASSQELGGEGVNGKLFF
abundance: few; d_gene: NA; v_gene: TRBV11-3; j_gene: TRBJ2-1; CDR3nt: TGTGCCAGCAGCTTAGATTCCGCGGTGAATGAGCAGTTCTTC; CDR3aa: CASSLDSAVNEQFF
abundance: NA; d_gene: NA; v_gene: TRBV7-2; j_gene: TRBJ2-5; CDR3nt: TGTGCCAGCAGCTTACGATCAAGCGGCCAAGAGACCCAGTACTTC; CDR3aa: CASSLRSSGQETQYF
abundance: few; d_gene: NA; v_gene: TRBV2; j_gene: TRBJ2-5; CDR3nt: TGTGCCAGCAGTGAAGCGCGGACTCTGTACTTC; CDR3aa: CASSEARTLYF
abundance: few; d_gene: TRBD1; v_gene: TRBV5-1; j_gene: TRBJ2-4; CDR3nt: TGCGCCAGCAGCCATACCACCGGACAGGGGGCTGACATTCAGTACTTC; CDR3aa: CASSHTTGQGADIQYF
abundance: NA; d_gene: TRBD1; v_gene: TRBV5-1; j_gene: TRBJ2-7; CDR3nt: TGCGCCAGCAGCGGGACAGGGACGGCGCGCTACGAGCAGTACTTC; CDR3aa: CASSGTGTARYEQYF
abundance: NA; d_gene: TRBD1; v_gene: TRBV5-6; j_gene: TRBJ2-4; CDR3nt: TGTGCCAGCAGCTTACTGACAGGGGGGGACATTCAGTACTTC; CDR3aa: CASSLLTGGDIQYF
abundance: few; d_gene: TRBD2; v_gene: TRBV4-2; j_gene: TRBJ2-1; CDR3nt: TGTGCCAGCAGCCAAGATCGTAGCGGGCCAGAGCAGTTCTTC; CDR3aa: CASSQDRSGPEQFF
abundance: NA; d_gene: NA; v_gene: TRBV12-3/TRBV12-4; j_gene: TRBJ1-5; CDR3nt: TGTGCCAGCAGTTTAAGTCCGCCTGATCAGCCCCAGCATTTT; CDR3aa: CASSLSPPDQPQHF
abundance: NA; d_gene: TRBD2; v_gene: TRBV7-2; j_gene: TRBJ2-1; CDR3nt: TGTGCCAGCAGCCCGGAGGCTAGCGGGAGTGATTACAATGAGCAGTTCTTC; CDR3aa: CASSPEASGSDYNEQFF
abundance: NA; d_gene: NA; v_gene: TRBV5-1; j_gene: TRBJ2-7; CDR3nt: TGCGCCAGCATCTTGGACCGAGCCTACGAGCAGTACTTC; CDR3aa: CASILDRAYEQYF
abundance: NA; d_gene: TRBD2; v_gene: TRBV20-1; j_gene: TRBJ2-7; CDR3nt: TGCAGCCCCGTCGGAGCCAGCGGGAGTTACGAGCAGTACTTC; CDR3aa: CSPVGASGSYEQYF
abundance: NA; d_gene: TRBD2; v_gene: TRBV20-1; j_gene: TRBJ2-1; CDR3nt: TGCAGTGCTACCGGGACTAGCGGGAGCTTTGAGCAGTTCTTC; CDR3aa: CSATGTSGSFEQFF
abundance: once; d_gene: NA; v_gene: TRBV7-2; j_gene: TRBJ2-3; CDR3nt: TGTGCCAGCAGGGCAAATCGAAGGGCAGATACGCAGTATTTT; CDR3aa: CASRANRRADTQYF
abundance: few; d_gene: TRBD1; v_gene: TRBV5-1; j_gene: TRBJ2-3; CDR3nt: TGCGCCAGCAGCCAGGACAGGAGATACACAGATACGCAGTATTTT; CDR3aa: CASSQDRRYTDTQYF
abundance: NA; d_gene: NA; v_gene: TRBV12-5; j_gene: TRBJ1-1; CDR3nt: TGTGCTAGTGGTTTGGTACGTGAGGGGCTCTCTGAAGCTTTCTTT; CDR3aa: CASGLVREGLSEAFF
abundance: once; d_gene: TRBD1; v_gene: TRBV5-1; j_gene: TRBJ2-2; CDR3nt: TGCGCCAGCAGCTTGGATTCTGGACAGGGGTCCGGGGAGCTGTTTTTT; CDR3aa: CASSLDSGQGSGELFF
abundance: NA; d_gene: NA; v_gene: TRBV28; j_gene: TRBJ2-1; CDR3nt: TGTGCCAGCAGTCCCACGACTAACGGGGTCTACAATGAGCAGTTCTTC; CDR3aa: CASSPTTNGVYNEQFF
abundance: NA; d_gene: NA; v_gene: TRBV5-1; j_gene: TRBJ1-1; CDR3nt: TGCGCCGGCAGGTCCCTCAAGAACACTGAAGCTTTCTTT; CDR3aa: CAGRSLKNTEAFF
abundance: few; d_gene: NA; v_gene: TRBV10-3; j_gene: TRBJ2-1; CDR3nt: TGTGCCATCAGTGAGCCGGCACGGGACAACTCCTACAATGAGCAGTTCTTC; CDR3aa: CAISEPARDNSYNEQFF
abundance: once; d_gene: NA; v_gene: TRBV7-7; j_gene: TRBJ2-5; CDR3nt: TGTGCCGGCAGCCACGGGGGCAGGGAGACCCAGTACTTC; CDR3aa: CAGSHGGRETQYF
abundance: once; d_gene: NA; v_gene: TRBV18; j_gene: TRBJ1-2; CDR3nt: TGTGCCAGCTCACCGGGTGGTAGTTCTAACTATGGCTACACCTTC; CDR3aa: CASSPGGSSNYGYTF
abundance: NA; d_gene: TRBD1; v_gene: TRBV3-1; j_gene: TRBJ1-1; CDR3nt: TGTGCCAGCAGCCCCGAGGGTTACAGGGGAAGGAACACTGAAGCTTTCTTT; CDR3aa: CASSPEGYRGRNTEAFF
abundance: many; d_gene: NA; v_gene: TRBV10-3; j_gene: TRBJ1-2; CDR3nt: TGTGCCCCCTCCTATGGCTACACCTTC; CDR3aa: CAPSYGYTF
abundance: NA; d_gene: NA; v_gene: TRBV6-5; j_gene: TRBJ2-1; CDR3nt: TGTGCCAGCAGCCGGGAGCATGAGCAGTTCTTC; CDR3aa: CASSREHEQFF
abundance: NA; d_gene: TRBD1; v_gene: TRBV12-3/TRBV12-4; j_gene: TRBJ1-2; CDR3nt: TGTGCCAGCAGTGGGGACAGGGGGCCCGATCTCTATGGCTACACCTTC; CDR3aa: CASSGDRGPDLYGYTF
abundance: NA; d_gene: NA; v_gene: TRBV7-8; j_gene: TRBJ2-7; CDR3nt: TGTGCCAGCAGCTTAGTTAGGATACGGCCCTACGAGCAGTACTTC; CDR3aa: CASSLVRIRPYEQYF
abundance: NA; d_gene: TRBD2; v_gene: TRBV4-3; j_gene: TRBJ2-2; CDR3nt: TGCGCCAGCAGCCACCTCCCAATGGCTAGCGGGGGCACCGGGGAGCTGTTTTTT; CDR3aa: CASSHLPMASGGTGELFF
abundance: NA; d_gene: TRBD2; v_gene: TRBV6-2/TRBV6-3; j_gene: TRBJ2-7; CDR3nt: TGTGCCAGCAGTTTTAGCGGGAGCTACTACAAGCAGTACTTC; CDR3aa: CASSFSGSYYKQYF
abundance: NA; d_gene: TRBD1; v_gene: TRBV18; j_gene: TRBJ1-1; CDR3nt: TGTGCCAGCTCACCGTTGGACAGGGCGGCTTTCTTT; CDR3aa: CASSPLDRAAFF
abundance: few; d_gene: NA; v_gene: TRBV29-1; j_gene: TRBJ2-7; CDR3nt: TGCAGCGTTGGTGAAATAGCGGAGGTCTCCTACGAGCAGTACTTC; CDR3aa: CSVGEIAEVSYEQYF
abundance: NA; d_gene: NA; v_gene: TRBV20-1; j_gene: TRBJ2-1; CDR3nt: TGCAGTGCTAGTAGCAGTAGGAGCTCCTACAATGAGCAGTTCTTC; CDR3aa: CSASSSRSSYNEQFF
abundance: NA; d_gene: NA; v_gene: TRBV28; j_gene: TRBJ2-7; CDR3nt: TGTGCCAGCAGCGGCATCAGGGTCCCCCTTTCCTACGAGCAGTACTTC; CDR3aa: CASSGIRVPLSYEQYF
abundance: NA; d_gene: NA; v_gene: TRBV2; j_gene: TRBJ1-1; CDR3nt: TGTGCCAGCAGTTTCGGCCGGACGGAACCGACTGAAGCTTTCTTT; CDR3aa: CASSFGRTEPTEAFF